This T cell receptor beta chain was sequenced in a study of cytomegalovirus exposure and HLA in healthy donors. Notes on the study in general: The dataset shows that most TCR sequences were rare, while some public TCRs occurred in many donors. The study labeled fewer than 200 TCR beta chains cytomegalovirus-associated.

Notes on this clone: Its antigen remains unidentified.

The primer mix had 60 Vbeta and 13 Jbeta primers. Measured with immunoSEQ multiplex PCR; TCRdb has only the in-frame clones, and not every one. The data show 95,000 to 150,000 clones, 66% seen once. Germline assignment: CDR1 MDHEN and CDR2 SYDVKM. The CDR3 is 19 residues long. V gave up 5 bases and J gave up 3 bases; unmatched junction bases: 14. The rearrangement joins TRBV28 to TRBJ2-7; 15 positions agree with TRBD2. The receptor comes from a man aged 18 to 35 in good health and CMV-seronegative. What was sequenced was PBMCs. The CDR3 loop reads CASSNIAGLAGGRGYEQYF. The CDR3, as DNA: TGTGCCAGCAGTAACATAGCGGGACTAGCGGGAGGACGGGGCTACGAGCAGTACTTC.